A selection of T cell receptor beta chains follows, all from one sample in a study of shared clonotypes between healthy human individuals. The assay was immunoSEQ multiplex PCR, and TCRdb's table has in-frame clones only and misses some. Of approximately 2,200,000 clones detected, roughly 91% appear once; the ten largest clones hold roughly 1.8%. Sequenced sample: naive CD8+ T cells from PBMCs. Receptors were obtained from a man younger than 35 in good health. Some clones in this sample may be carry-over from other donors' samples. Each CDR3 is given with its conserved first and last residue. Fields, in order: D gene, clone size, CDR3 length, V gene, J gene, CDR3 DNA, CDR3 protein. D genes are given only for firm matches. Clone size is shown for a subset of rows, as once, few, many or a class of expanded clone.

D: -; size: -; length: 14; V: TRBV27; J: TRBJ1-2; DNA: TGTGCCAGCAGTTTAACGGGTAATAACTATGGCTACACCTTC; CDR3: CASSLTGNNYGYTF
D: TRBD1; size: -; length: 13; V: TRBV25-1; J: TRBJ2-7; DNA: TGTGCCAGCCGGGGACAGGGCTACTACGAGCAGTACTTC; CDR3: CASRGQGYYEQYF
D: -; size: -; length: 15; V: TRBV7-3; J: TRBJ2-1; DNA: TGTGCCAGCAGCTCCCGCTCAGGCTACGACAATGAGCAGTTCTTC; CDR3: CASSSRSGYDNEQFF
D: -; size: -; length: 11; V: TRBV20-1; J: TRBJ2-7; DNA: TGCAGTGCTAGGGGTGACTACGAGCAGTACTTC; CDR3: CSARGDYEQYF
D: TRBD2; size: -; length: 18; V: TRBV6-7; J: TRBJ2-5; DNA: TGTGCCAGCAGTTACTCGATGCCTAGCGGGAGATGCCAGGAGACCCAGTACTTC; CDR3: CASSYSMPSGRCQETQYF
D: -; size: -; length: 13; V: TRBV18; J: TRBJ2-7; DNA: TGTGCCAGCTCACTAAATACAGGGTACGAGCAGTACTTC; CDR3: CASSLNTGYEQYF
D: TRBD2; size: -; length: 16; V: TRBV19; J: TRBJ2-5; DNA: TGTGCCAGTAGATCAATTAGCGGGAGGCATCAAGAGACCCAGTACTTC; CDR3: CASRSISGRHQETQYF
D: -; size: -; length: 17; V: TRBV7-2; J: TRBJ2-7; DNA: TGTGCCAGCGGTCCCAGTGGACGAGGGAGGTTTGCCTACGAGCAGTACTTC; CDR3: CASGPSGRGRFAYEQYF
D: TRBD2; size: -; length: 15; V: TRBV29-1; J: TRBJ2-7; DNA: TGCAGCGTCCAAACCGGGACTAGCCGAGACAACGAGCAGTACTTC; CDR3: CSVQTGTSRDNEQYF
D: -; size: -; length: 14; V: TRBV15; J: TRBJ1-5; DNA: TGTGCCACCAGCTCCTTTTCTAGCAATCAGCCCCAGCATTTT; CDR3: CATSSFSSNQPQHF
D: -; size: -; length: 17; V: TRBV29-1; J: TRBJ2-1; DNA: TGCAGCGTTGAAGGCTCGGGGGCAGCAAGCTCCTACAATGAGCAGTTCTTC; CDR3: CSVEGSGAASSYNEQFF
D: -; size: -; length: 13; V: TRBV28; J: TRBJ2-1; DNA: TGTGCCAGCAGTCCAACAGGGTTCAATGAGCAGTTCTTC; CDR3: CASSPTGFNEQFF
D: TRBD2; size: -; length: 18; V: TRBV30; J: TRBJ2-1; DNA: TGTGCCTGGAGCATCGGGAGGGCCGGGCCCCGAATCTACAATGAGCAGTTCTTC; CDR3: CAWSIGRAGPRIYNEQFF
D: -; size: -; length: 14; V: TRBV7-9; J: TRBJ2-7; DNA: TGTGCCAGCAGCTTAGATAGCGTGACTGTCGAGCAGTACTTC; CDR3: CASSLDSVTVEQYF
D: TRBD2; size: -; length: 16; V: TRBV6-4; J: TRBJ2-1; DNA: TGTGCCAGCAGTTCCATAGCGGGCCTCACCTACAATGAGCAGTTCTTC; CDR3: CASSSIAGLTYNEQFF
D: -; size: -; length: 16; V: TRBV9; J: TRBJ1-3; DNA: TGTGCCAGCAGCGCGAGACAGGACCTTTATTCAAACACCATATATTTT; CDR3: CASSARQDLYSNTIYF
D: -; size: -; length: 17; V: TRBV4-3; J: TRBJ2-5; DNA: TGCGCCAGCAGCCAAGATAGGCTCTGGGGGCTTTCGGAGACCCAGTACTTC; CDR3: CASSQDRLWGLSETQYF
D: -; size: -; length: 11; V: TRBV7-9; J: TRBJ1-2; DNA: TGTGCCAGCATTTCCGGGGGCGGCTACACCTTC; CDR3: CASISGGGYTF
D: TRBD1; size: -; length: 18; V: TRBV11-2; J: TRBJ2-3; DNA: TGTGCCAGCGGGAGTAGGGACTTTGGGACAGGGTTCACAGATACGCAGTATTTT; CDR3: CASGSRDFGTGFTDTQYF
D: -; size: -; length: 16; V: TRBV9; J: TRBJ1-2; DNA: TGTGCCAGCAGCGTAGCGGAGGCACAATTTAACTATGGCTACACCTTC; CDR3: CASSVAEAQFNYGYTF
D: TRBD2; size: -; length: 15; V: TRBV27; J: TRBJ2-3; DNA: TGTGCCAGCAGTGCGACAGCGGGGCAAGCGGATACGCAGTATTTT; CDR3: CASSATAGQADTQYF
D: TRBD2; size: -; length: 14; V: TRBV6-5; J: TRBJ2-5; DNA: TGTGCCAGCCGGACGGGAGGGAGAGGGGAGACCCAGTACTTC; CDR3: CASRTGGRGETQYF
D: -; size: once; length: 11; V: TRBV11-2; J: TRBJ2-7; DNA: TGTGCCAGCAGCTTAGGTTCGGAGCAGTACTTC; CDR3: CASSLGSEQYF
D: -; size: -; length: 15; V: TRBV15; J: TRBJ2-7; DNA: TGTGCCACCAGCAGAGCACTGGGGAGGTTGAACGAGCAGTACTTC; CDR3: CATSRALGRLNEQYF
D: -; size: -; length: 12; V: TRBV15; J: TRBJ2-1; DNA: TGTGCCACCAGCAGAGATGGTTTGGAGCAGTTCTTC; CDR3: CATSRDGLEQFF
D: -; size: once; length: 16; V: TRBV5-1; J: TRBJ2-7; DNA: TGCGCCAGCAGCTTGTTACTAACGGGAGCACCAGGCGAGCAGTACTTC; CDR3: CASSLLLTGAPGEQYF
D: -; size: -; length: 12; V: TRBV4-2; J: TRBJ2-1; DNA: TGTGCCAGCAGCCAAGATTTCCTAGTTCAGTTCTTC; CDR3: CASSQDFLVQFF
D: TRBD2; size: -; length: 15; V: TRBV27; J: TRBJ2-3; DNA: TGTGCCAGCAGTCTACTAGCGGCCAGCACAGATACGCAGTATTTT; CDR3: CASSLLAASTDTQYF
D: TRBD1; size: -; length: 15; V: TRBV27; J: TRBJ1-2; DNA: TGTGCCAGCAGGGCCAGGGGGTCCCAGTGGTATGGCTACACCTTC; CDR3: CASRARGSQWYGYTF
D: -; size: -; length: 14; V: TRBV29-1; J: TRBJ1-2; DNA: TGCAGCGTTTTATCAGGGAGGGCTAACTATGGCTACACCTTC; CDR3: CSVLSGRANYGYTF
D: TRBD1; size: -; length: 16; V: TRBV27; J: TRBJ2-7; DNA: TGTGCCAGCAGTTCCCGGGACAGGGGGCCTGGCTACGAGCAGTACTTC; CDR3: CASSSRDRGPGYEQYF
D: -; size: -; length: 14; V: TRBV6-5; J: TRBJ1-6; DNA: TGTGCCAGCAGTTGGGCGGGGACGGATTCACCCCTCCACTTT; CDR3: CASSWAGTDSPLHF
D: -; size: -; length: 14; V: TRBV19; J: TRBJ2-2; DNA: TGTGCCAGCTCGAGTCAGCATGACACCGGGGAGCTGTTTTTT; CDR3: CASSSQHDTGELFF
D: -; size: -; length: 14; V: TRBV9; J: TRBJ1-4; DNA: TGTGCCAGCAGCGTGCCGGGACCGGGTGAAAAACTGTTTTTT; CDR3: CASSVPGPGEKLFF
D: -; size: -; length: 15; V: TRBV5-4; J: TRBJ2-2; DNA: TGTGCCAGCAGCCGAAGCGGACAGACCACCGGGGAGCTGTTTTTT; CDR3: CASSRSGQTTGELFF
D: -; size: -; length: 15; V: TRBV7-3; J: TRBJ2-3; DNA: TGTGCCAGCAGCTTAGAAGGGGGATGGGCAGATACGCAGTATTTT; CDR3: CASSLEGGWADTQYF
D: TRBD1; size: -; length: 16; V: TRBV27; J: TRBJ2-7; DNA: TGTGCCAGCAGTTATCAACAGGGGGTTCCGTCCTACGAGCAGTACTTC; CDR3: CASSYQQGVPSYEQYF
D: -; size: -; length: 12; V: TRBV28; J: TRBJ1-1; DNA: TGTGCCAGCACAGCGAGGGGGACTGAAGCTTTCTTT; CDR3: CASTARGTEAFF
D: TRBD1; size: -; length: 15; V: TRBV7-9; J: TRBJ2-3; DNA: TGTGCCAGCGACACGGGACAGGGGGAAACAGATACGCAGTATTTT; CDR3: CASDTGQGETDTQYF
D: -; size: -; length: 15; V: TRBV6-5; J: TRBJ2-1; DNA: TGTGCCAGCACCAAAGGAGGTTTTTCTGGCGATGAGCAGTTCTTC; CDR3: CASTKGGFSGDEQFF
D: -; size: -; length: 12; V: TRBV9; J: TRBJ2-3; DNA: TGTGCCAGCAGCGGAAGGGAGGATACGCAGTATTTT; CDR3: CASSGREDTQYF
D: TRBD1; size: few; length: 13; V: TRBV18; J: TRBJ1-1; DNA: TGTGCCAGCTCCGGGACAGGGTCCACTGAAGCTTTCTTT; CDR3: CASSGTGSTEAFF
D: TRBD1; size: -; length: 13; V: TRBV7-9; J: TRBJ2-7; DNA: TGTGCCAGCAGCGCGGACAGGGGACGCGAGCAGTACTTC; CDR3: CASSADRGREQYF
D: TRBD2; size: once; length: 15; V: TRBV7-8; J: TRBJ2-1; DNA: TGTGCCAGCAGCCGGAGACTAGCGGGAGTCTCGGAGCAGTTCTTC; CDR3: CASSRRLAGVSEQFF
D: -; size: -; length: 18; V: TRBV19; J: TRBJ1-3; DNA: TGTGCCAGTAGTTGGGCGAGGACAGTTTATTCCTCTGGAAACACCATATATTTT; CDR3: CASSWARTVYSSGNTIYF
D: -; size: -; length: 14; V: TRBV6-5; J: TRBJ1-5; DNA: TGTGCCAGCAGTTACCCTTATAGCAATCAGCCCCAGCATTTT; CDR3: CASSYPYSNQPQHF
D: -; size: -; length: 14; V: TRBV28; J: TRBJ2-7; DNA: TGTGCCAGCAGTTTGGGATTCCACTCCTACGAGCAGTACTTC; CDR3: CASSLGFHSYEQYF
D: -; size: -; length: 15; V: TRBV19; J: TRBJ1-5; DNA: TGTGCCAGTATTGAGGATGGGCAGAGGGGACAGCCCCAGCATTTT; CDR3: CASIEDGQRGQPQHF
D: TRBD2; size: -; length: 16; V: TRBV28; J: TRBJ2-1; DNA: TGTGCCAGCAGTCTTAGCGGGAGTGGATACTACAATGAGCAGTTCTTC; CDR3: CASSLSGSGYYNEQFF
D: -; size: once; length: 16; V: TRBV5-1; J: TRBJ2-6; DNA: TGCGCCAGCAGCTTGAAACGAGGGACTGGGGCCAACGTCCTGACTTTC; CDR3: CASSLKRGTGANVLTF
D: -; size: -; length: 14; V: TRBV5-6; J: TRBJ1-4; DNA: TGTGCCAGCAGCCTGACAGTTACTAATGAAAAACTGTTTTTT; CDR3: CASSLTVTNEKLFF
D: TRBD2; size: -; length: 15; V: TRBV7-6; J: TRBJ2-1; DNA: TGTGCCAGCAGCTTAGTGGCTAGCGGGAGCTATGAGCAGTTCTTC; CDR3: CASSLVASGSYEQFF
D: -; size: -; length: 11; V: TRBV28; J: TRBJ2-2; DNA: TGTGCCAGCGTCTACACCGGGGAGCTGTTTTTT; CDR3: CASVYTGELFF